The TCR beta chain under discussion was sequenced for a study of regulatory T cells in long-lasting Graves disease. Germline V gives CDR1 MNHEY, CDR2 SVGEGT. Trimming stripped 8 bases from V and 0 bases from J, with 5 bases between. The CDR3 consists of 12 residues. The sample's time point: newly diagnosed GD, antithyroid drugs for less than 3 months. PBMCs were the source of the RNA used for TCR sequencing. Findings and limits, study-wide: TRBV28 was favored in persistent disease, as were TRBJ1-2 and TRBJ2-5.

iRepertoire HTBI primers and Arm-PCR of CDR3 regions built TCR beta libraries. TCRdb reprocessed the multiplex PCR reads via MiXCR and lists one record per CDR3 protein. The data show roughly 440,000 distinct CDR3 sequences, 16% seen once. This clonotype showed up many times. What it recognizes is unknown. These data were also reused for a study on T cells in Graves' hyperthyroidism and ophthalmopathy. As that study records: The study excluded patients with uncontrolled infection, other autoimmune disease, pregnancy or lactation. Most expanded thyroid clonotypes above 0.001 also appeared in blood.

This TCR came from a woman between 18 and 29 years old with Graves disease. The chain has TRBV6-2 or TRBV6-3 and TRBJ2-1; no reliable D call. Sample: peripheral blood mononuclear cells (PBMCs), taken at new diagnosis, from a patient treated with antithyroid drugs. The CDR3 DNA is TGTGCCAGCGACATCTCCTACAATGAGCAGTTCTTC. It specifies CASDISYNEQFF.